This entry describes one TCR beta chain. This sample was included in a study of blood T cell repertoires in COVID-19. The method was immunoSEQ multiplex PCR; TCRdb's version includes in-frame clones alone and lacks a portion of them. Here the sample spans about 210,000 clones, 88% being singletons. The source of this sequence is a man between 40 and 49 years old with acute or convalescent COVID-19. Sequencing was done on a sample of peripheral blood.

The CDR3 region is CASSLLAVQNNEQFF. CDR3 DNA: TGTGCCAGCAGCCTACTAGCGGTCCAAAACAATGAGCAGTTCTTC. The chain links TRBV6-6 to TRBJ2-1; 8 nucleotides agree with TRBD2. The J segment lost 5 bases and the V segment lost 6 bases, leaving 9 bases of the junction unmatched. In germline, CDR1 is MNHNY, CDR2 SVGAGI (reference sequence). This CDR3 contains 15 residues.